This T cell receptor beta chain was retrieved from a study of OX40 agonist ivuxolimab in advanced cancers. Overall study context: Males comprised 70% to 90% of the group, whose mean age was roughly 60 years (range 23 to 79).

Profiling relied on immunoSEQ multiplex PCR, and the TCRdb table lists in-frame clones only, not all of them. This repertoire shows 49,000 or so clones, 89% found once; its top ten account for about an eighth. V was pared by 1 base and J by 6 bases, with 7 bases of the junction left unmatched. The CDR3 is 17 residues long. Germline V gives CDR1 SGHTA, CDR2 FQGTGA. If patients had autoimmune disease history or systemic immunosuppression, they were excluded. This receptor was taken from an adult with an advanced solid tumor such as melanoma, head and neck, liver or kidney cancer. The chain uses TRBV7-3 and TRBJ2-2; 11 bases map to TRBD1. The starting material was CD4+ or CD8+ T cells sorted from blood, obtained in a trial of the OX40 agonist ivuxolimab. The CDR3: CASSLRPGTGGAGELFF. CDR3 bases: TGTGCCAGCAGCTTAAGACCAGGGACAGGGGGTGCCGGGGAGCTGTTTTTT.